The 30 T cell receptor beta chains below all came from one sample that was sequenced in a study of shared clonotypes between healthy human individuals. Clones were sequenced by immunoSEQ multiplex PCR, and TCRdb holds only the in-frame ones, with some missing. The data contain roughly 2 million clones, 85% to 95% of them seen just once; the ten biggest clones take up 0.85% to 1.2%. Naive CD8 cells were CD45RO-negative, positively selected for CCR7, excluding terminally differentiated effector memory CD45RA+ cells. What was sequenced was naive CD8+ T cells sorted from blood. These receptor sequences come from a man younger than 35 in good health.

The chain employs TRBV4-1 and TRBJ2-2; 9 nucleotides match TRBD1. Germline CDR1 is MGHRA and CDR2 is YSYEKL. J lost 5 bases, V lost 4 bases, and 5 bases had no gene match. The CDR3 spans 15 residues. The CDR3 sequence: CASSPGQGTTGELFF. The CDR3 region has the DNA TGCGCCAGCAGCCCCGGACAGGGGACGACCGGGGAGCTGTTTTTT.

A remark on this clone: The same CDR3 is also encoded by other DNA sequences in this sample. This rearrangement joins TRBV5-1 to TRBJ1-1; no clear D. Per the germline V gene, CDR1 is SGHRS and CDR2 is YFSETQ. The CDR3 is 15 residues long. V was trimmed by 1 base and J by 1 base, leaving 11 bases between them. CDR3 in amino acids: CASSLSAGGNTEAFF. The CDR3 DNA reads TGCGCCAGCAGCTTGTCTGCGGGAGGGAACACTGAAGCTTTCTTT.

The rearrangement uses TRBV5-6 and TRBJ1-1; 7 positions agree with TRBD1. CDR3 length: 15 amino acids. Germline values: CDR1 SGHDT, CDR2 YYEEEE. Trimming took 1 base from V and 0 from J; bases not matched to a gene: 3. CDR3 in DNA: TGTGCCAGCAGCTTGAGGGGACAGATGAACACTGAAGCTTTCTTT. Translating gives CASSLRGQMNTEAFF.

As for this clone: Within the sample, other DNA sequences also encode this same CDR3. The genes are TRBV2 and TRBJ2-7, with D possibly matching TRBD2 (6 bases). Per the germline V gene, CDR1 is SNHLY and CDR2 is FYNNEI. The CDR3 sequence is 15 residues long. V dropped 1 base and J dropped 0 bases, with 10 bases sitting between them. The CDR3 reads CASSEVGTASYEQYF. As DNA, the CDR3 is TGTGCCAGCAGTGAAGTAGGGACTGCCTCCTACGAGCAGTACTTC.

The chain has TRBV20-1 and TRBJ2-1; D not resolved. The ends were cut back, 1 base at V and 7 bases at J, with 5 bases in the middle. Germline CDR1 reads DFQATT; CDR2 reads SNEGSKA (reference sequence). The CDR3 totals 11 residues. This CDR3 is CSARASNEQFF. For the CDR3, the DNA is TGCAGTGCTAGAGCCTCGAATGAGCAGTTCTTC.

The chain employs TRBV29-1 and TRBJ1-1; 8 nucleotides line up with TRBD1. The ends lost 7 bases at V and 2 bases at J; junction bases unmatched: 9. The CDR3 has 14 amino acids. Germline lookup yields CDR1 SQVTM and CDR2 ANQGSEA. The CDR3 region is CSETGGLLNTEAFF. The CDR3 bases are TGCAGCGAAACAGGGGGACTATTAAACACTGAAGCTTTCTTT.

The count of this clone is one. The chain combines TRBV4-1 with TRBJ2-6; the D gene is possibly TRBD1 (6 bases). V was pared by 5 bases and J by 2 bases, with 10 bases between. The CDR3 loop spans 15 amino acids. CDR1 MGHRA and CDR2 YSYEKL come from the germline V gene. Here the CDR3 reads CASSTRTAGANVLTF. DNA of the CDR3: TGCGCCAGCAGCACCAGGACAGCTGGGGCCAACGTCCTGACTTTC.

The rearrangement joins TRBV6-5 to TRBJ2-7; TRBD2 matches 8 bases. V lost 5 bases to trimming and J lost 6 bases; unmatched junction nucleotides: 12. CDR3 length: 15 residues. The germline V gene has CDR1 MNHEY and CDR2 SVGAGI. The chain's CDR3 is CASSRLREGLLEQYF. The CDR3 nucleotides read TGTGCCAGCAGTCGCCTCCGGGAGGGCCTCCTCGAGCAGTACTTC.

CDR3 region: CASSVHDSPYEQYF. CDR3 sequence (DNA): TGTGCCAGCAGCGTTCATGACAGTCCCTACGAGCAGTACTTC. This chain connects TRBV9 to TRBJ2-7; D perhaps matches TRBD1 (5 bases). This CDR3 spans 14 amino acids. The V end was cut by 2 bases, the J end by 2 bases, with 11 bases between. The V gene's germline CDR1 is SGDLS and CDR2 YYNGEE.

This rearrangement joins TRBV4-2 to TRBJ2-1, with D possibly being TRBD1 or TRBD2 (5 bases each). The CDR3 is made up of 15 amino acids. Trimming removed 5 bases from V and 0 bases from J, with 11 bases in between. CDR1 is LGHNA and CDR2 is YNFKEQ in the germline V gene. This CDR3 reads CASSIGDPSYNEQFF. CDR3 coding DNA: TGTGCCAGCAGCATTGGGGACCCCTCCTACAATGAGCAGTTCTTC.

V is TRBV28 and J is TRBJ2-1; 12 bases map to TRBD2. The CDR3 sequence is 15 residues long. The ends lost 10 bases at V and 8 bases at J; junction bases unmatched: 12. CDR1 is MDHEN and CDR2 is SYDVKM in the germline V gene. This CDR3 is CANRTLAGGKDEQFF. The CDR3 nucleotides are TGTGCCAACCGCACTCTAGCGGGGGGGAAGGATGAGCAGTTCTTC. Combining the CDR3 with reference TRBV28 and TRBJ2-1 gives the whole variable domain DVKVTQSSRYLVKRTGEKVFLECVQDMDHENMFWYRQDPGLGLRLIYFSYDVKMKEKGDIPEGYSVSREKKERFSLILESASTNQTSMYLCANRTLAGGKDEQFFGPGTRLTVL.

The J gene is TRBJ2-3, the V gene TRBV7-9, with 7 bases identical to TRBD2. CDR1 SEHNR and CDR2 FQNEAQ come from the germline V gene (reference sequence). V trimming: 5 bases; J trimming: 2 bases; junction bases outside the gene matches: 7. The CDR3 has 15 amino acids. As DNA, the CDR3 is TGTGCCAGCAGCAATAGCGCGGGAGACACAGATACGCAGTATTTT. This gives the protein CASSNSAGDTDTQYF. The variable domain in full, with the rest retrieved from reference TRBV7-9 and TRBJ2-3, is DTGVSQNPRHKITKRGQNVTFRCDPISEHNRLYWYRQTLGQGPEFLTYFQNEAQLEKSRLLSDRFSAERPKGSFSTLEIQRTEQGDSAMYLCASSNSAGDTDTQYFGPGTRLTVL.

The chain is built from TRBV6-5 and TRBJ2-1; 8 positions agree with TRBD1. Trimming at V came to 4 bases and at J to 5 bases, leaving 10 bases not matched to a gene. Per germline, CDR1 MNHEY and CDR2 SVGAGI. The CDR3 sequence is 16 residues long. CDR3 coding DNA: TGTGCCAGCAGTTCTTCACAGGGGGAGGTCCACAATGAGCAGTTCTTC. Translating it yields CASSSSQGEVHNEQFF.

The rearrangement joins TRBV7-2 to TRBJ2-7, with TRBD1 identical over 7 bases. The CDR3 runs to 15 residues. The germline CDR1 and CDR2 sequences are SGHTA and FQGNSA. Unmatched junction bases numbered 9, after V lost 3 bases and J lost 4 bases. CDR3 in DNA: TGTGCCAGCAGCTTCGGGACAGCTTTTTCTTACGAGCAGTACTTC. This gives the protein CASSFGTAFSYEQYF.

The count of this clone is one. The V and J genes are TRBV7-2 and TRBJ2-7; 8 bases agree with TRBD1. Germline loops: CDR1 SGHTA, CDR2 FQGNSA. Trimming at V came to 5 bases and at J to 1 base, leaving 4 bases not matched to a gene. The CDR3 is made up of 14 amino acids. CDR3 loop: CASSNRDRSYEQYF. Written as DNA, the CDR3 is TGTGCCAGCAGCAACCGGGACAGGTCCTACGAGCAGTACTTC.

The chain is built from TRBV6-5 and TRBJ1-4; D gene ambiguous. Trimming pared 10 bases from V and 4 bases from J, leaving 16 bases between. The CDR3 totals 14 residues. The germline V gene encodes CDR1 MNHEY and CDR2 SVGAGI. CDR3 sequence (DNA): TGTGCCACAAAACCCTCGACGGTTAATGAAAAACTGTTTTTT. Protein sequence: CATKPSTVNEKLFF.

This clone appeared a single time. The chain combines TRBV7-9 with TRBJ2-1; D possibly corresponds to TRBD2 (6 bases). Germline V lookup: CDR1 SEHNR, CDR2 FQNEAQ (reference sequence). This CDR3 has 12 amino acids. Trimming took 4 bases from V and 6 from J, leaving 7 bases between them. CDR3 DNA: TGTGCCAGCAGCTGGGACTTCAATGAGCAGTTCTTC. This codes for CASSWDFNEQFF.

The chain is built from TRBV27 and TRBJ2-7; TRBD1 matches at 9 bases. The CDR3 sequence is 17 residues long. CDR1 is MNHEY, CDR2 SMNVEV, per germline (reference sequence). V trimming: 0 bases; J trimming: 1 base; junction bases outside the gene matches: 7. The CDR3 loop is CASSLSPGTGRSYEQYF. The CDR3 DNA is TGTGCCAGCAGTTTATCGCCCGGGACAGGGAGGTCCTACGAGCAGTACTTC.

This sequence joins TRBV10-1 and TRBJ2-7; 7 bases match TRBD1. Per germline, CDR1 WNHNN and CDR2 SYGVQD (reference sequence). The CDR3 is 15 residues long. The junction had 5 bases not matched to a gene; V was cut back by 0 bases and J by 3 bases. DNA of the CDR3: TGCGCCAGCAGTGAGTCATCAGACAGGGACTACGAGCAGTACTTC. Translating gives CASSESSDRDYEQYF.

The V gene is TRBV7-9, the J gene TRBJ2-7; 7 nucleotides line up with TRBD1. V dropped 0 bases and J dropped 7; count of bases not matched to a gene: 9. The CDR3 contains 15 residues. Germline V CDR1 and CDR2: SEHNR, FQNEAQ (reference sequence). Here the CDR3 reads CASSLAQGGFEEQYF. The CDR3 DNA reads TGTGCCAGCAGCTTAGCGCAAGGGGGCTTTGAAGAGCAGTACTTC.

This chain uses TRBV2 with TRBJ2-1; D might be TRBD2 (5 bases). CDR3 length: 15 amino acids. The V end lost 1 base, the J end lost 5 bases, and 12 bases lay between the germline ends. CDR1 is SNHLY, CDR2 FYNNEI, per germline. The CDR3 DNA sequence: TGTGCCAGCAGTGAAGTAAGACCCGGGGACAATGAGCAGTTCTTC. Protein product: CASSEVRPGDNEQFF. Together with reference TRBV2 and TRBJ2-1, the CDR3 gives the full variable domain: EPEVTQTPSHQVTQMGQEVILRCVPISNHLYFYWYRQILGQKVEFLVSFYNNEISEKSEIFDDQFSVERPDGSNFTLKIRSTKLEDSAMYFCASSEVRPGDNEQFFGPGTRLTVL.

This rearrangement joins TRBV10-1 to TRBJ1-5; unclear D gene. The CDR3 spans 15 residues. Germline assignment: CDR1 WNHNN and CDR2 SYGVQD (reference sequence). V shed 2 bases and J shed 3 bases, with 11 bases lying between them. CDR3: CASSEGQDANQPQHF. Here the CDR3 DNA reads TGCGCCAGCAGTGAGGGGCAGGATGCCAATCAGCCCCAGCATTTT.

This chain uses TRBV30 with TRBJ1-2, with 9 positions matching TRBD1. The CDR3 covers 15 residues. V trimming: 1 base; J trimming: 5 bases; junction bases outside the gene matches: 8. Germline V lookup: CDR1 GTSNPN, CDR2 SVGIG (reference sequence). CDR3 nucleotides: TGTGCCTGGAGTGGGACAGGGGAAAGAGGGTATGGCTACACCTTC. Translation gives CAWSGTGERGYGYTF.

CDR3 in DNA: TGCGCCAGCAGATACGGGACAGGGACCGGGGAGCTGTTTTTT. It encodes CASRYGTGTGELFF. The chain links TRBV4-1 to TRBJ2-2; 9 nucleotides align to TRBD1. CDR3 length: 14 amino acids. CDR1 is MGHRA, CDR2 YSYEKL, per germline. V lost 6 bases to trimming and J lost 5 bases; unmatched junction nucleotides: 4.

This clone was counted between two and nine times. The same CDR3 arises from other DNA sequences in this sample as well. The chain joins TRBV27 to TRBJ1-5; D perhaps matches TRBD1 (5 bases). This CDR3 spans 14 amino acids. V lost 0 bases to trimming and J lost 3 bases, with 6 bases between them. In germline, CDR1 is MNHEY, CDR2 SMNVEV (reference sequence). This CDR3 reads CASSLSGANQPQHF. The DNA of the CDR3 is TGTGCCAGCAGTTTATCAGGGGCCAATCAGCCCCAGCATTTT.

The table lists this clone with a count of one. The sample contains more than one DNA sequence encoding this CDR3. The CDR3 nucleotides read TGTGCCAGCAGTTTAACGGTGCGGAGCTACGAGCAGTACTTC. This translates into CASSLTVRSYEQYF. The genes are TRBV28 and TRBJ2-7; D gene unclear. The CDR3 contains 14 residues. Germline V gene sequence: CDR1 MDHEN, CDR2 SYDVKM. V was pared by 2 bases and J by 3 bases, with 11 bases between.

This CDR3 reads CASSLGVLASETQYF. DNA of the CDR3: TGTGCCAGCAGCTTAGGGGTACTAGCTTCCGAGACCCAGTACTTC. The chain employs TRBV11-2 and TRBJ2-5; TRBD2 might be the D (6 bases). The CDR3 contains 15 residues. V was shortened by 1 base and J by 5 bases, with 14 bases between the two germline ends. The V gene's germline CDR1 is SGHAT and CDR2 FQNNGV.

Notes on this clone: The same CDR3 arises from other DNA sequences in this sample as well. The CDR3 sequence is CASSLVSSSYNEQFF. The CDR3 DNA reads TGTGCCAGCAGCTTAGTTAGTAGCTCCTACAATGAGCAGTTCTTC. The chain recombines TRBV11-2 with TRBJ2-1; D unclear. CDR3 length: 15 amino acids. CDR1 is SGHAT and CDR2 is FQNNGV in the germline V gene. The V and J ends lost 1 base and 0 bases respectively, with 7 bases between them.

The chain recombines TRBV4-1 with TRBJ1-2; tentative D call: TRBD1 (5 bases). This CDR3 has 14 residues. The germline CDR1 and CDR2 sequences are MGHRA and YSYEKL. V was shortened by 0 bases and J by 7 bases, with 12 bases between the two germline ends. The chain's CDR3 is CASSQDPRAPGYTF. The CDR3 coding sequence is TGCGCCAGCAGCCAAGATCCCAGGGCCCCTGGCTACACCTTC.

The chain has TRBV6-1 and TRBJ1-5, with TRBD1 as a possible D gene (6 bases). V lost 2 bases to trimming and J lost 9 bases, with 17 bases between them. The CDR3 totals 15 residues. Germline V gene data show CDR1 as MNHNS and CDR2 as SASEGT. In nucleotides, the CDR3 is TGTGCCAGCAGTGAAAGTCCCCCGGGAGGGGGGCCCCAGCATTTT. It translates to CASSESPPGGGPQHF.